The T cell receptor (beta chain) under discussion was sequenced for a study of shared clonotypes between healthy human individuals. General observations from the study: The small donor group covered limited genetic and exposure diversity.

Using immunoSEQ multiplex PCR, the repertoire was profiled, and TCRdb retains in-frame clones only, with some absent. The data hold around 440,000 clones, with approximately 80% observed a single time. Turning to this clone: The antigen remains undetermined. A far larger clone lies a single base away; this is likely a read error. The CDR3 carries no conserved terminal phenylalanine or tryptophan, so it likely arises from a read error.

Germline loops: CDR1 WSHSY, CDR2 SAAADI. Trimming left V 5 bases short and J 1 base short, with 8 bases between. The CDR3 extends over 13 amino acids. Donors were Caucasian adults residing in Nashville, Tennessee, USA. The TCR was taken from a woman in her thirties or forties in good health. Some clones in this sample may be carry-over from other donors' samples. The chain employs TRBV10-2 and TRBJ1-1, with a weak D call TRBD1 (6 bases). The specimen sequenced was PBMCs. The CDR3: CASSPTGNTEAFL. The CDR3 DNA follows: TGCGCCAGCAGTCCGACAGGGAACACTGAAGCTTTCCTT.